This TCR beta chain was obtained from a study of blood T cell repertoires in COVID-19 (TCRdb year 2020). For the study in its entirety: The collaborator samples originated in the United States, Italy and Spain and spanned the acute and convalescent phases of COVID-19. The prospective study material was composed of cDNA or gDNA derived from T cells, B-cell-depleted T cells, or PBMCs. Deeply sampled blood TCRbeta repertoires from subjects exposed to, actively infected with, or recovered from COVID-19 were included in the dataset. A freely available public database, intended as a resource for researchers studying the immune response to SARS-CoV-2, is where the repertoires were released. The samples were drawn from two sources: the first 160 participants of the ongoing ImmuneRACE study, and over 1,000 subjects contributed by 6 global collaborators. Nearly every sample came with metadata listing a de-identified subject ID, COVID-19 status, age in years and sex. Where available, HLA class I and class II types were taken from metadata supplied by the sample provider and were not determined by assay-based typing. Findings and caveats that apply to the study as a whole: The amount of clinical and demographic metadata varied by source and participant and was provided uncurated.

Details on this clone: Its cognate antigen has yet to be identified. No much larger clone exists at a distance of one base, and base qualities are not known.

In Seattle, one collaborating source enrolled patients while the infection was active and tracked those patients longitudinally over the course of disease. Whole blood was collected in K2EDTA tubes by collaborating institutions according to the institutions' own protocols. Collaborator samples were shipped for TCRbeta analysis as frozen whole blood, isolated PBMCs, or DNA extracted from either sample type. TCRbeta CDR3 regions were amplified from genomic DNA using the immunoSEQ Assay, a bias-controlled multiplex PCR. The authors processed their data as follows. Nucleated cell counts per sample were estimated from amplification of reference gene primers within the assay. Sequence reads were collapsed and filtered to measure the absolute abundance of every unique TCRbeta CDR3 rearrangement. Productive Simpson clonality was computed per sample as the square root of Simpson's diversity index over productive rearrangements. In TCRdb, the immuneACCESS table is reduced to in-frame sequences with V and J assigned. These tables do not hold every clone; where another copy was compared, an unresolved V gene accounts for under half, and the others remain unexplained. V, J and clone size are those of that table, while D and trimming were read from the DNA. Within this sample are approximately 530,000 clones, with 85% to 90% of them counted one time only. Under 8.5% of the sample goes to the ten largest clones.

The sequence came from a woman aged 50 to 60 with COVID-19, enrolled during active disease. Sequencing was done on a sample of peripheral blood.

The CDR3 has the sequence CASRSSRAGVTDTQYF. The nucleotides are TGTGCCAGCAGGTCCTCCCGAGCGGGGGTCACAGATACGCAGTATTTT. Here the chain combines TRBV6-6 and TRBJ2-3; TRBD2 matches 8 bases in the middle. The CDR3, cysteine through phenylalanine, is 16 amino acids long. Just the 48-base CDR3 DNA is kept, in frame starting at base 1. According to the germline V gene (reference sequence), CDR1 reads MNHNY and CDR2 reads SVGAGI. V loses 6 bases at its end and J loses 2 bases; junction bases beyond the gene matches: 10.